This is a list of T cell receptor beta chains from one sample in a study of shared clonotypes between healthy human individuals. Libraries were prepared by immunoSEQ multiplex PCR; TCRdb keeps only in-frame clonotypes and omits some of them. The table lists 180,000 or so clones, 90% to 95% of them singletons. Material: naive CD4+ T cells sorted from blood. The receptor source for this set is a woman aged 25 to 39 in good health. CDR3s include the opening cysteine and the closing phenylalanine or tryptophan. D genes are given only for firm matches. Some rows mark clone size as missing; the rest say once, few, many or name a class of expanded clone.

d_gene | abundance | j_gene | v_gene | CDR3aa | CDR3nt
TRBD1 | - | TRBJ2-7 | TRBV15 | CATSRTGGSSYEQYF | TGTGCCACCAGCAGAACAGGGGGAAGCTCCTACGAGCAGTACTTC
TRBD1 | - | TRBJ1-1 | TRBV18 | CASSPPDYRGAEAFF | TGTGCCAGCTCACCACCGGATTACAGGGGCGCTGAAGCTTTCTTT
TRBD2 | - | TRBJ2-1 | TRBV7-2 | CASCLRTSGSHRTNEQFF | TGTGCCAGCTGCTTAAGGACTAGCGGGAGCCACCGGACCAATGAGCAGTTCTTC
- | few | TRBJ1-2 | TRBV7-9 | CASSIGYGYTF | TGTGCCAGCAGCATAGGATATGGCTACACCTTC
- | - | TRBJ2-3 | TRBV6-6 | CASSRDGTDTQYF | TGTGCCAGCAGCAGGGACGGCACAGATACGCAGTATTTT
TRBD2 | - | TRBJ2-2 | TRBV5-1 | CASSRGLAGVAGELFF | TGCGCCAGCAGCCGGGGACTAGCGGGAGTGGCCGGGGAGCTGTTTTTT
TRBD1 | - | TRBJ1-5 | TRBV10-2 | CASSEGLGTDYNQPQHF | TGCGCCAGCAGTGAGGGCTTGGGGACAGACTATAACCAGCCCCAGCATTTT
TRBD1 | - | TRBJ1-1 | TRBV6-5 | CASRIYRDRDTEAFF | TGTGCCAGCAGAATCTACCGGGACAGGGACACTGAAGCTTTCTTT
- | - | TRBJ1-2 | TRBV5-8 | CASSYEPGSNYGYTF | TGTGCCAGCAGCTACGAGCCAGGTTCTAACTATGGCTACACCTTC
TRBD2 | - | TRBJ2-7 | TRBV4-2 | CASSQEGSREGLFYEQYF | TGTGCCAGCAGCCAAGAAGGCTCGCGGGAGGGCCTTTTCTACGAGCAGTACTTC
- | once | TRBJ1-1 | TRBV29-1 | CSCQLMNTEAFF | TGCAGCTGCCAGTTAATGAACACTGAAGCTTTCTTT
- | - | TRBJ2-7 | TRBV27 | CASSPLYSRISEQYF | TGTGCCAGCAGTCCCCTATACAGCCGGATAAGTGAGCAGTACTTC
TRBD1 | - | TRBJ2-7 | TRBV6-6 | CASSPGTEPYEQYF | TGTGCCAGCAGTCCCGGGACAGAGCCCTACGAGCAGTACTTC
- | - | TRBJ1-1 | TRBV7-8 | CASSLVVTGILNTEAFF | TGTGCCAGCAGCTTAGTAGTCACAGGGATTTTGAACACTGAAGCTTTCTTT
TRBD1 | - | TRBJ2-2 | TRBV11-2 | CASSEDRGAGELFF | TGTGCCAGCAGCGAAGACAGGGGGGCCGGGGAGCTGTTTTTT
- | - | TRBJ2-6 | TRBV21-1 | CASSPGLAGANVLTF | TGTGCCAGCAGCCCAGGGTTGGCTGGGGCCAACGTCCTGACTTTC